This T cell receptor (beta chain) was captured by sequencing in a study of CD8 T cells in Susac syndrome. Whole-study findings and limits: CD4+ repertoires of Susac syndrome patients lacked detectable clonal expansion.

Reverse transcription of about 0.45 to 1 ug RNA used random hexamers. A single record per CDR3 protein comes from TCRdb applying MiXCR to the immunoSEQ multiplex PCR reads. The data hold roughly 250,000 distinct CDR3 sequences, with about 96% observed a single time. Comment on this clonotype: Antigen unknown.

V lost 2 bases, J lost 3 bases, and 14 bases lay in between. This CDR3 region has 15 residues. The V gene's germline CDR1 is SGHRS and CDR2 YFSETQ. TCR beta was sequenced from blood CD8+ and CD4+ T cells. Patients with Susac syndrome met the recently defined diagnostic criteria for definite or probable disease. The rearrangement joins TRBV5-1 to TRBJ2-5, with D unclear. The sequencing sample was made of CD4+ T cells from PBMCs. The TCR originated in a human donor with Susac syndrome. The DNA for the CDR3 is TGCGCCAGCAGCTTTTGGAGCCGAGAAGAAGAGACCCAGTACTTC. Its protein is CASSFWSREEETQYF.